Detailed here is one T cell receptor (beta chain). The sample belongs to a study of cytomegalovirus exposure and HLA in healthy donors. The CDR3 spans 11 residues. Trimming pared 1 base from V and 9 bases from J, leaving 4 bases between. The germline V gene has CDR1 LNHDA and CDR2 SQIVND (reference sequence). The PCR ran on 60 Vbeta and 13 Jbeta primers. Some clones are missing from TCRdb's copy, which holds only in-frame ones; the method was immunoSEQ multiplex PCR. Among about 200,000 clones listed, more than 9.5% were seen once. The chain employs TRBV19 and TRBJ1-5; D is ambiguous. The source is a man between 50 and 59 years old in good health and CMV-seropositive. The sequencing input was PBMCs. CDR3 sequence reads: CASSIAGPQHF. CDR3 DNA sequence: TGTGCCAGTAGTATAGCAGGGCCCCAGCATTTT.